Listed below are T cell receptor beta chains from one sample, sequenced in a study of neurological immune-mediated disorders. From the 5' RACE reads, TCRdb called clonotypes with MiXCR, one entry per CDR3 protein. The table lists around 79,000 distinct CDR3 sequences, 13% to 15% of them singletons. The sample comprised PBMCs. Source of these receptors: a woman between 45 and 60 years old in good health. Each CDR3 is given with its conserved first and last residue. Fields, in order: D gene, J gene, clone size, V gene, CDR3 DNA, CDR3 protein. D genes are given only for firm matches. Rows give clone size only sometimes, using once, few, many, or a class for an expanded clone.

>-|TRBJ1-1|many|TRBV5-1
TGCGCCAGCAGCTATATAGAAGGCACTGAAGCTTTCTTT
CASSYIEGTEAFF
>-|TRBJ2-1|many|TRBV6-5
TGTGCCAGCAGTTATAAAGGGGCGAGGAGCTCCTACAATGAGCAGTTCTTC
CASSYKGARSSYNEQFF
>-|TRBJ2-2|many|TRBV24-1
TGTGCCACCAGTGACCCCGGGACTGGGACCGGGGAGCTGTTTTTT
CATSDPGTGTGELFF
>TRBD2|TRBJ2-7|many|TRBV7-2
TGTGCCAGCAGCTTATACGGGGGGGGGACCTACGAGCAGTACTTC
CASSLYGGGTYEQYF
>TRBD2|TRBJ2-5|-|TRBV5-6
TGTGCCAGCAGCCTCCTAGGGGCGACTAGCGGGGGGGCGGAGACCCAGTACTTC
CASSLLGATSGGAETQYF
>-|TRBJ2-5|few|TRBV11-3
TGTGCCAGCAGCCCTCGAAAGGGGACGCAGGAGACCCAGTACTTC
CASSPRKGTQETQYF
>-|TRBJ2-7|-|TRBV5-1
TGCGCCAGCAGCTTGGGAGCGGGTCTAGCTCTCTACGAGCAGTACTTC
CASSLGAGLALYEQYF
>-|TRBJ2-1|many|TRBV12-3/TRBV12-4
TGTGCCAGCAGTCCTTTCGTCAATGAGCAGTTCTTC
CASSPFVNEQFF
>TRBD2|TRBJ2-2|few|TRBV20-1
TGCAGTGCTAGCGCTAGCGGGAGGACCGGGGAGCTGTTTTTT
CSASASGRTGELFF
>-|TRBJ1-6|few|TRBV27
TGTGCCAGCAGTCCTCTGGGAGGGGAGACTAATTCACCCCTCCACTTT
CASSPLGGETNSPLHF
>TRBD2|TRBJ2-1|many|TRBV11-2
TGTGCCAGCAGTGGACTAGCGAGGAATGAGCAGTTCTTC
CASSGLARNEQFF
>-|TRBJ2-4|few|TRBV10-3
TGTGCCACCAGTGGGGCCAAAAACATTCAGTACTTC
CATSGAKNIQYF
>-|TRBJ1-2|many|TRBV6-6
TGTGCCAGCAGTTACTCATCCTATGGCTACACCTTC
CASSYSSYGYTF
>-|TRBJ2-7|-|TRBV5-1
TGCGCCAGCAGCTTGATTACAAACAAGCAGTACTTC
CASSLITNKQYF
>-|TRBJ2-2|many|TRBV6-6
TGTGCCAGCAGTGGGACGCACCCCGGGGAGCTGTTTTTT
CASSGTHPGELFF
>TRBD1|TRBJ1-1|many|TRBV12-3/TRBV12-4
TGTGCCAGCAGTAAACCGACAGGGAGGAACACTGAAGCTTTCTTT
CASSKPTGRNTEAFF
>TRBD1|TRBJ2-3|many|TRBV5-1
TGCGCCAGCAGACCCGGGACAGGGGGCGGGGATACGCAGTATTTT
CASRPGTGGGDTQYF
>-|TRBJ2-3|few|TRBV7-6
TGTGCCAGCAGCTTAGTGCAGGACACAGATACGCAGTATTTT
CASSLVQDTDTQYF
>TRBD2|TRBJ2-3|many|TRBV20-1
TGCAGTGCTAGAGAACCTAGCGGCCCGGATACGCAGTATTTT
CSAREPSGPDTQYF
>TRBD1|TRBJ1-1|-|TRBV5-1
TGCGCCAGCAGGCAACTAGGGACAGTTCGTGAAGCTTTCTTT
CASRQLGTVREAFF
>TRBD1|TRBJ2-1|many|TRBV5-1
TGCGCCAGCGGTCCGGGACAGGGTAATGAGCAGTTCTTC
CASGPGQGNEQFF
>-|TRBJ1-1|-|TRBV5-4
TGTGCCAGCAGCGTGGACAGCGCTCCTATGAACACTGAAGCTATCTTC
CASSVDSAPMNTEAIF
>-|TRBJ2-3|-|TRBV29-1
TGCAGCGTTGATAGCCGCGCAGGGGGGACAGATACGCAGTATTTT
CSVDSRAGGTDTQYF
>-|TRBJ1-2|once|TRBV30
TGTGCCTGGAGTGTACAGACAGCCAGACCGGGCTACACCTTC
CAWSVQTARPGYTF
>TRBD1|TRBJ1-2|many|TRBV28
TGTGCCAGCAGTTTAGCGATCAGGGGGGACTATGGCTACACCTTC
CASSLAIRGDYGYTF
>-|TRBJ2-1|-|TRBV7-9
TGTGCCAGCACTAAAACTTCCTACAATGAGCAGTTCTTC
CASTKTSYNEQFF
>-|TRBJ2-1|many|TRBV10-3
TGTGCCATCAAACGGTTGAACAATGAGCAGTTCTTC
CAIKRLNNEQFF
>-|TRBJ1-4|many|TRBV7-9
TGTGCCAGCAGCCTTGGGGGGCTAACTAATGAAAAACTGTTTTTT
CASSLGGLTNEKLFF
>TRBD1|TRBJ2-6|many|TRBV12-3/TRBV12-4
TGTGCCAGTCGGCGCGGGACAGGAGATTCTGGGGCCAACGTCCTGACTTTC
CASRRGTGDSGANVLTF
>TRBD1|TRBJ2-5|many|TRBV20-1
TGCAGTGCTAACGACAGGGTATCATACGAGACCCAGTACTTC
CSANDRVSYETQYF
>TRBD1|TRBJ2-7|many|TRBV5-1
TGCGCCAGCAGCTTTACAGGGGGCCGATACGAGCAGTACTTC
CASSFTGGRYEQYF
>TRBD2|TRBJ2-3|-|TRBV7-2
TGTGCCAGCAGCTCTCAGCGGGGGGGCTCGGGTACGCAGTATTTT
CASSSQRGGSGTQYF
>-|TRBJ2-7|many|TRBV24-1
TGTGCCACCAGTGATAATACCCCCAACAGCGAGCAGTACTTC
CATSDNTPNSEQYF
>TRBD1|TRBJ1-2|many|TRBV24-1
TGTGCCACCAAAGTCCGCGACAGGGGCCTGGATGGCTATGGCTACACCTTC
CATKVRDRGLDGYGYTF
>TRBD2|TRBJ2-1|many|TRBV5-1
TGCGCCAGCAAACTAGCGGAGAACAATGAGCAGTTCTTC
CASKLAENNEQFF
>TRBD1|TRBJ2-7|many|TRBV5-5
TGTGCCAGCGACAGGGGCCGCCCGCCTTCCTACGAGCAGTACTTC
CASDRGRPPSYEQYF